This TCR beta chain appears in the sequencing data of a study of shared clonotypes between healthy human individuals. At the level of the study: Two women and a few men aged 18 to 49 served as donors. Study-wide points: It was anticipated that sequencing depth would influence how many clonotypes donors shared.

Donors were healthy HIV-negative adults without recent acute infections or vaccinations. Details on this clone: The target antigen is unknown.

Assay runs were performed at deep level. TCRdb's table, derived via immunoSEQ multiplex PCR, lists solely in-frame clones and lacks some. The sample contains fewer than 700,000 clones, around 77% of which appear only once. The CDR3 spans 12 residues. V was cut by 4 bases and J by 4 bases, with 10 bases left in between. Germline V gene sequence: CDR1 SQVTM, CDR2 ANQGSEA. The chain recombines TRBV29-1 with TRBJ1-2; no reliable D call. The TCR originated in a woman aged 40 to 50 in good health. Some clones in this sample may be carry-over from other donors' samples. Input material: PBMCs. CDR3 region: CSVGAEGYGYTF. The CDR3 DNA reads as TGCAGCGTTGGGGCTGAGGGCTATGGCTACACCTTC.